The source of this T cell receptor (beta chain) is a study of Ad26.COV2.S vaccination and SARS-CoV-2 variants. At the level of the study: Ad26.COV2.S, an intramuscular injection, was given once or twice 56 days apart.

The table lists this clone with a count of one. Its specificity is unknown. The CDR3 has 14 amino acids. Germline CDR1 is SGHVS and CDR2 is FQNEAQ. The V and J ends lost 4 bases and 7 bases respectively, with 14 bases between them. Notes on the study in general: Substantial response breadth was reportedly seen for spike-specific CD8+ and CD4+ T cells after vaccination.

Treatment indicated: some 20 received Ad26.COV2.S at low or high dose, single or two shots; 5 received placebo; per-sample allocation not given. Collection of samples fell on day 63 after the first vaccine or placebo injection. An 18-55-year-old adult in Boston served as donor. Some clones are missing from TCRdb's copy, which holds only in-frame ones; the method was immunoSEQ multiplex PCR. This sample has 300,000 to 400,000 clones, with roughly 90% found just once. The sequences come from peripheral blood, collected in a trial of Ad26.COV2.S vaccine versus placebo. The chain combines TRBV7-8 with TRBJ1-5; D gene uncertain. The sequence was collected from a person aged 18 to 59 who received the Ad26.COV2.S COVID-19 vaccine or a placebo. The DNA for the CDR3 is TGTGCCAGCAGCTCAACTTCCTCCAGGCAGCCCCAGCATTTT. Protein: CASSSTSSRQPQHF. Looking up the rest from reference TRBV7-8 and TRBJ1-5 gives the full variable domain: GAGVSQSPRYKVAKRGQDVALRCDPISGHVSLFWYQQALGQGPEFLTYFQNEAQLDKSGLPSDRFFAERPEGSVSTLKIQRTQQEDSAVYLCASSSTSSRQPQHFGDGTRLSIL.